The TCR beta chain under discussion was sequenced for a study of T cell changes during pregnancy in multiple sclerosis. Repertoires were generated with immunoSEQ multiplex PCR, while TCRdb's copy carries only in-frame clones and drops some. The table lists around 69,000 clones, over 85% of them singletons. The material sequenced was peripheral blood, taken in the third trimester of pregnancy. This TCR derives from a female donor with multiple sclerosis, enrolled in a pregnancy study.

The CDR3 DNA is TGTGCCAGCAGCCCCTTGGCGGGGGCCCGCACTGAAGCTTTCTTT. Its translation: CASSPLAGARTEAFF. The V call is TRBV5-6, the J call TRBJ1-1; weak D call: TRBD1 (6 bases). The length of the CDR3 is 15 residues. Trimming stripped 4 bases from V and 4 bases from J, with 17 bases between. Germline values: CDR1 SGHDT, CDR2 YYEEEE.